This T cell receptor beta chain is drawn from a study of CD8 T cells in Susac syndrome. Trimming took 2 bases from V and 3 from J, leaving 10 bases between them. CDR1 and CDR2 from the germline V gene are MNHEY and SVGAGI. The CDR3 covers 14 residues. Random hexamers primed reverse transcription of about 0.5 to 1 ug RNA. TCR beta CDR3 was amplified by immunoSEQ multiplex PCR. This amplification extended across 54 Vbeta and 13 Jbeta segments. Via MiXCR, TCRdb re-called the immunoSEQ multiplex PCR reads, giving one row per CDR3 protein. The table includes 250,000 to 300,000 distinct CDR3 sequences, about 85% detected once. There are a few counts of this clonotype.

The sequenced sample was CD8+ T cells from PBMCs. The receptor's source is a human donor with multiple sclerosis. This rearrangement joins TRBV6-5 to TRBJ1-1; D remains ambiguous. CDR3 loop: CASSYLREHTEAFF. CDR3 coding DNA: TGTGCCAGCAGTTACCTGAGGGAGCACACTGAAGCTTTCTTT.